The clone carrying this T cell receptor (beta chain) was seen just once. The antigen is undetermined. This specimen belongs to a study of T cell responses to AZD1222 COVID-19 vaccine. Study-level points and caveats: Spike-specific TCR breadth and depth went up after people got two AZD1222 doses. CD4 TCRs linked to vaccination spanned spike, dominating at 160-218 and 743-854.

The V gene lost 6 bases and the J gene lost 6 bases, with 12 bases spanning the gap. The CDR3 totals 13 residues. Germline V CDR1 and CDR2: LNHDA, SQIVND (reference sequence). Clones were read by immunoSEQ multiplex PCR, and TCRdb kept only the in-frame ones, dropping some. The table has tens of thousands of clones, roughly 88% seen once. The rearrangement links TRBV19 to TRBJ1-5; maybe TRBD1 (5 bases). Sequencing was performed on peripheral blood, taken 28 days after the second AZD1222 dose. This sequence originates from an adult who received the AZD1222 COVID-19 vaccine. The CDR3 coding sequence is TGTGCCAGTAGGGTCAAGGGGAGTCAGCCCCAGCATTTT. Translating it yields CASRVKGSQPQHF.